The 15 T cell receptor beta chains below come from one sample, sequenced in a study of response to subunit inactivated influenza vaccine. TCRdb re-analysed the RT-PCR reads in MiXCR, keeping a single row per CDR3 protein. This table has about 500,000 distinct CDR3 sequences, less than 7.5% appearing once. Sequences were derived from PBMCs from blood, sampled less than 25 months after vaccination. All receptors derive from a man between 50 and 69 years old who received an inactivated influenza vaccine.

CDR3 in amino acids: CASSPRETGTNEKLFF. The CDR3 DNA is TGTGCCAGCAGTCCAAGAGAGACAGGAACTAATGAAAAACTGTTTTTT. The chain couples TRBV12-3 or TRBV12-4 to TRBJ1-4; perhaps TRBD1 as D (6 bases). The CDR3 consists of 16 residues. Trimming removed 5 bases at V and 1 base at J, with 14 bases between.

There are many counts of this clonotype. V gene TRBV12-3 or TRBV12-4 combines with J gene TRBJ1-2; the match to TRBD1 covers 11 bases. This CDR3 has 17 amino acids. After removal of 2 bases from V and 12 bases from J, the junction contained 17 bases not matched to a gene. The CDR3 nucleotides are TGTGCCAGCAGTTTAACATACACTGGACAGGGGGCTTTCAAAAACACCTTC. Protein product: CASSLTYTGQGAFKNTF.

In its sample, this clonotype was seen a few times. This chain joins TRBV10-3 and TRBJ2-7, with 10 bases identical to TRBD2. Per germline, CDR1 ENHRY and CDR2 SYGVKD. The CDR3 has 15 amino acids. With V trimmed by 5 bases and J by 3 bases, 7 bases remained unmatched. In nucleotides, the CDR3 is TGTGCCATCAGTCCTAGCGGGAGCCCCGGCTACGAGCAGTACTTC. Residues: CAISPSGSPGYEQYF.

In its sample, this clonotype was seen a few times. The J gene is TRBJ2-2, the V gene TRBV20-1; either TRBD1 or TRBD2 may supply D (5 bases each). The V and J ends lost 8 bases and 5 bases respectively, with 15 bases between them. This CDR3 contains 13 residues. Germline V gene sequence: CDR1 DFQATT, CDR2 SNEGSKA (reference sequence). The CDR3 protein is CSTKRGVTGELFF. As DNA, the CDR3 is TGCAGTACTAAAAGAGGGGTTACCGGGGAGCTGTTTTTT.

This clonotype was detected a few times. The chain uses TRBV4-1 and TRBJ1-1; no clear D gene. The CDR3 has 15 amino acids. The germline gives CDR1 MGHRA, CDR2 YSYEKL. V was clipped by 4 bases and J by 4 bases, with 16 bases between them. The CDR3 nucleotides read TGCGCCAGCAGCCGAGGCTCGACGTGGGGCACTGAAGCTTTCTTT. Translated: CASSRGSTWGTEAFF.

Concerning this clonotype itself: A read error is possible here, since a much larger clone lies one base away. This chain uses TRBV20-1 with TRBJ2-1; perhaps D is TRBD1 or TRBD2 (5 bases each). The CDR3 sequence is 15 residues long. From germline, CDR1 is DFQATT and CDR2 SNEGSKA (reference sequence). This CDR3 reads CSARGASWPYNEQFF. The CDR3 nucleotides are TGCAGTGCCAGAGGGGCTAGCTGGCCCTACAATGAGCAGTTCTTC.

V usage is TRBV9 and J usage is TRBJ2-7; D could derive from TRBD1 or TRBD2 (5 bases each). Trimming shortened V by 3 bases and J by 3 bases, and 10 bases separated the two germline ends. The length of the CDR3 is 13 residues. Germline V gene lookup returns CDR1 SGDLS and CDR2 YYNGEE. The CDR3 is CASSERDGYEQYF. Written as DNA, the CDR3 is TGTGCCAGCAGCGAACGGGACGGCTACGAGCAGTACTTC. The full variable domain, completed using reference TRBV9 and TRBJ2-7, is DSGVTQTPKHLITATGQRVTLRCSPRSGDLSVYWYQQSLDQGLQFLIQYYNGEERAKGNILERFSAQQFPDLHSELNLSSLELGDSALYFCASSERDGYEQYFGPGTRLTVT.

This clonotype came up many times. This chain uses TRBV20-1 with TRBJ2-7; 11 nucleotides line up with TRBD2. The V gene end was trimmed by 7 bases and the J gene end by 2 bases; junction bases not matched to a gene: 4. In germline, CDR1 is DFQATT, CDR2 SNEGSKA (reference sequence). The CDR3 length is 13 residues. The CDR3 protein is CSVSGRATYEQYF. In DNA form, the CDR3 reads TGCAGTGTTAGCGGGAGGGCCACCTACGAGCAGTACTTC.

This clonotype was seen a few times. V gene TRBV5-1 combines with J gene TRBJ2-3; 7 bases fit TRBD1. V was pared by 7 bases and J by 8 bases, with 4 bases of the junction left unmatched. The CDR3 is 11 amino acids. CDR1 and CDR2 (germline): SGHRS, YFSETQ. The CDR3 sequence is CASADRSTQYF. DNA of the CDR3: TGCGCCAGCGCGGACAGGAGTACGCAGTATTTT.

This clonotype has a count of ten or more. This chain uses TRBV12-3 or TRBV12-4 with TRBJ1-5, with 9 bases fitting TRBD1. The CDR3 has 15 residues. V shed 5 bases and J 5 bases; nucleotides not matched to a gene: 7. CDR3 loop: CASSRTGTGHQPQHF. CDR3 bases: TGTGCCAGCAGTCGAACCGGGACAGGGCATCAGCCCCAGCATTTT.

This clonotype was recorded at least ten times. The chain employs TRBV4-3 and TRBJ2-1, with D possibly matching TRBD2 (6 bases). The germline V gene has CDR1 LGHNA and CDR2 YSLEER. Between the trimmed V and J ends, which lost 0 bases and 6 bases, there was a span of 18 bases. The CDR3 covers 17 residues. For the CDR3, the DNA is TGCGCCAGCAGCCAAGATCTGGCCCGGGGGTTGGCCAATGAGCAGTTCTTC. Amino acids: CASSQDLARGLANEQFF.

This clonotype was detected ten times or more. The chain has TRBV28 and TRBJ2-1; possible D gene TRBD2, 6 bases. This CDR3 region has 16 residues. CDR1 is MDHEN and CDR2 is SYDVKM in the germline V gene. V lost 3 bases and J 0 bases, leaving 12 bases between the germline ends. This chain's CDR3 is CASSFLRGGSYNEQFF. The CDR3 DNA reads as TGTGCCAGCAGTTTCCTGCGGGGCGGCTCCTACAATGAGCAGTTCTTC.

This clonotype was observed at least ten times. V and J are TRBV5-1 and TRBJ2-7; D unclear. Germline lookup yields CDR1 SGHRS and CDR2 YFSETQ. Trimming left V 0 bases short and J 5 bases short, with 12 bases between. The CDR3 loop spans 14 amino acids. CDR3 residues: CASSLVRVRDEQYF. CDR3 DNA: TGCGCCAGCAGCTTGGTTCGAGTCCGGGACGAGCAGTACTTC. Full variable domain (outside the CDR3, taken from reference TRBV5-1 and TRBJ2-7): KAGVTQTPRYLIKTRGQQVTLSCSPISGHRSVSWYQQTPGQGLQFLFEYFSETQRNKGNFPGRFSGRQFSNSRSEMNVSTLELGDSALYLCASSLVRVRDEQYFGPGTRLTVT.

This clonotype was counted many times. The gene calls are TRBV20-1 and TRBJ2-7; TRBD1 matches 10 bases. Trimming at V came to 6 bases and at J to 3 bases, leaving 5 bases not matched to a gene. Germline V gene sequence: CDR1 DFQATT, CDR2 SNEGSKA (reference sequence). The CDR3 length is 13 residues. The CDR3 sequence: CSAHGTGVYEQYF. The CDR3 nucleotides are TGCAGTGCGCACGGGACAGGGGTCTACGAGCAGTACTTC.

The chain is built from TRBV11-2 and TRBJ1-1; tentative D call: TRBD1 (6 bases). Trimming left V 0 bases short and J 1 base short, with 6 bases between. Germline CDR1 and CDR2: SGHAT and FQNNGV. The CDR3 contains 14 residues. The CDR3 region has the DNA TGTGCCAGCAGCTTAGAGACAGGGAACACTGAAGCTTTCTTT. It encodes CASSLETGNTEAFF. The complete variable domain, with remaining parts taken from reference TRBV11-2 and TRBJ1-1, reads EAGVAQSPRYKIIEKRQSVAFWCNPISGHATLYWYQQILGQGPKLLIQFQNNGVVDDSQLPKDRFSAERLKGVDSTLKIQPAKLEDSAVYLCASSLETGNTEAFFGQGTRLTVV.